The sequence of this T cell receptor beta chain was determined in a study of molecular identifiers for immune sequencing clone quantification. This clonotype came up a few times. Library preparation followed earlier protocols using designated TCR primers. TCRdb re-called the PCR reads with MiXCR, one entry per CDR3 protein. Among around 480,000 distinct CDR3 sequences, about a fifth were seen once, and the ten largest hold 0.7% to 1%. CD8+CD4-CCR7+CD45RA+ cells were sorted as naive CD8 T cells. The CDR3 length is 17 residues. Trimming shortened V by 0 bases and J by 6 bases, and 15 bases separated the two germline ends. The germline V gene has CDR1 MNHEY and CDR2 SVGAGI.

The receptor was derived from a human donor in good health. Some libraries in this study had Jurkat cell RNA spiked in. The chain has TRBV6-5 and TRBJ1-6, with a weak D call TRBD1 (5 bases). The sequencing sample was made of naive CD8+ T cells from blood, with Jurkat cell RNA spiked in. Stated subset: FACS-sorted CD8+CD4-CCR7+CD45RA+ naive T cells. The CDR3 DNA sequence: TGTGCCAGCAGTTACTCTGGTGCGCGGAGGGGTAATTCACCCCTCCACTTT. It yields the protein CASSYSGARRGNSPLHF.